This T cell receptor beta chain comes out of a study of cytomegalovirus exposure and HLA in healthy donors. Broader study findings: Researchers reported that a few CMV-associated chains were confirmed in vitro as CMV antigen-specific.

Regarding this clone: Its antigen is as yet unknown.

A multiplex PCR was run with 60 Vbeta primers and 13 Jbeta primers. The data were produced by immunoSEQ multiplex PCR, yet TCRdb's version contains in-frame clones alone and is incomplete. Its table records some 28,000 clones. The sample consisted of PBMCs. This receptor was identified in a man younger than 40 in good health and CMV-seronegative.

The CDR3 protein is CASSDRLAAYEQYF. Here the CDR3 DNA reads TGTGCCAGCAGTGACAGACTAGCGGCCTACGAGCAGTACTTC. V usage is TRBV2 and J usage is TRBJ2-7; 9 bases fit TRBD2. J lost 2 bases, V lost 3 bases, and 2 bases had no gene match. CDR1 is SNHLY, CDR2 FYNNEI, per germline. The CDR3 has 14 amino acids.